What follows are 31 T cell receptor beta chains derived from one specimen sequenced in a study of shared clonotypes between healthy human individuals. Libraries were prepared by immunoSEQ multiplex PCR; TCRdb keeps only in-frame clonotypes and omits some of them. Found here are about 870,000 clones, almost 95% of them singletons; the top ten hold nearly 25%. Cells designated naive CD8 were CD45RO-negative and were positively selected for CCR7, with terminally differentiated effector memory CD45RA+ cells excluded. Sequences were obtained from naive CD8+ T cells sorted from blood. The origin of the receptors is a man aged 25-45 years in good health.

V gene TRBV5-1 combines with J gene TRBJ2-7, with 8 bases lining up with TRBD1. V lost 5 bases and J lost 7; bases outside the gene matches: 8. Germline V gene lookup returns CDR1 SGHRS and CDR2 YFSETQ. The CDR3 runs to 13 residues. This chain's CDR3 is CASSFTGGREQYF. The CDR3 DNA is TGCGCCAGCAGTTTTACAGGGGGGCGAGAGCAGTACTTC.

The chain carries TRBV7-9 and TRBJ1-2; 7 bases agree with TRBD1. The CDR3 runs to 13 residues. J lost 3 bases, V lost 7 bases, and 5 bases had no gene match. The germline gives CDR1 SEHNR, CDR2 FQNEAQ (reference sequence). CDR3 DNA: TGTGCCAGCACCGACAGGGCTGACTATGGCTACACCTTC. Its translation is CASTDRADYGYTF.

The chain joins TRBV27 to TRBJ2-5; no reliable D call. V was clipped by 6 bases and J by 7 bases, with 12 bases between them. Germline V gene lookup returns CDR1 MNHEY and CDR2 SMNVEV (reference sequence). The CDR3 runs 12 residues. CDR3 protein: CASSQTPGTQYF. The CDR3 nucleotides are TGTGCCAGCAGCCAAACTCCAGGGACCCAGTACTTC.

The J gene is TRBJ1-2, the V gene TRBV27, with D possibly matching TRBD1 (5 bases). Germline CDR1 MNHEY, CDR2 SMNVEV (reference sequence). Between the trimmed V and J ends, which lost 5 bases and 3 bases, there was a span of 13 bases. CDR3 size: 14 residues. The CDR3 spells CASSRRDGDYGYTF. As DNA, the CDR3 is TGTGCCAGCAGTCGCAGGGACGGCGACTATGGCTACACCTTC.

The genes are TRBV13 and TRBJ2-7; possibly TRBD1 for D (5 bases). Between the trimmed V and J ends, which lost 2 bases and 2 bases, there was a span of 13 bases. There are 15 residues in the CDR3. Germline-derived CDR1 and CDR2 are PRHDT and FYEKMQ (reference sequence). The CDR3 nucleotides are TGTGCCAGCAGCTTAACCCGGCAAGGGGCCTACGAGCAGTACTTC. This codes for CASSLTRQGAYEQYF.

The chain has TRBV30 and TRBJ1-2; a weak D match, TRBD1 (6 bases). Germline lookup yields CDR1 GTSNPN and CDR2 SVGIG (reference sequence). V was pared by 2 bases and J by 3 bases, with 13 bases between. The CDR3 covers 14 residues. CDR3 nucleotides: TGTGCCTGGAGTCCCCTTGGGGGCGACTATGGCTACACCTTC. Translating gives CAWSPLGGDYGYTF. Together with reference TRBV30 and TRBJ1-2, the CDR3 gives the full variable domain: SQTIHQWPATLVQPVGSPLSLECTVEGTSNPNLYWYRQAAGRGLQLLFYSVGIGQISSEVPQNLSASRPQDRQFILSSKKLLLSDSGFYLCAWSPLGGDYGYTFGSGTRLTVV.

The chain joins TRBV9 to TRBJ2-2, with D possibly being TRBD1 (6 bases). Trimming removed 0 bases at V and 6 bases at J, with 15 bases between. The germline V gene encodes CDR1 SGDLS and CDR2 YYNGEE. The CDR3 is made up of 16 amino acids. CDR3 loop: CASSVVGRGDAGELFF. The CDR3 nucleotides read TGTGCCAGCAGCGTAGTGGGCAGGGGAGATGCCGGGGAGCTGTTTTTT. Together with reference TRBV9 and TRBJ2-2, the CDR3 gives the full variable domain: DSGVTQTPKHLITATGQRVTLRCSPRSGDLSVYWYQQSLDQGLQFLIQYYNGEERAKGNILERFSAQQFPDLHSELNLSSLELGDSALYFCASSVVGRGDAGELFFGEGSRLTVL.

The J gene is TRBJ1-5, the V gene TRBV30; D is unresolved. The germline V gene has CDR1 GTSNPN and CDR2 SVGIG (reference sequence). CDR3 size: 13 residues. Trimming removed 2 bases from V and 6 bases from J, with 11 bases in between. CDR3 region: CAWSPQWGQPQHF. The DNA of the CDR3 is TGTGCCTGGAGTCCCCAGTGGGGTCAGCCCCAGCATTTT.

The chain combines TRBV27 with TRBJ1-5; 8 positions agree with TRBD1. With V trimmed by 5 bases and J by 5 bases, 11 bases remained unmatched. Germline CDR1 reads MNHEY; CDR2 reads SMNVEV (reference sequence). The CDR3 loop spans 16 amino acids. The CDR3 DNA sequence: TGTGCCAGCAGTGACCGCGGACAGGGCGAATATCAGCCCCAGCATTTT. This codes for CASSDRGQGEYQPQHF.

The rearrangement uses TRBV27 and TRBJ2-7; TRBD2 agrees at 13 bases. Germline V gene lookup returns CDR1 MNHEY and CDR2 SMNVEV (reference sequence). CDR3 size: 17 residues. V gave up 2 bases and J gave up 5 bases; unmatched junction bases: 9. CDR3 in amino acids: CASSLGSGLAGINEQYF. CDR3 nucleotide sequence: TGTGCCAGCAGTTTAGGTTCGGGACTAGCGGGAATCAACGAGCAGTACTTC.

Comments on this clone: Other nucleotide sequences from this sample produce the same CDR3. The chain couples TRBV27 to TRBJ2-7; 8 bases line up with TRBD1. The germline CDR1 and CDR2 sequences are MNHEY and SMNVEV (reference sequence). The CDR3 is made up of 13 amino acids. With V trimmed by 6 bases and J by 3 bases, 4 bases remained unmatched. The CDR3 loop reads CASSSGTGYEQYF. In DNA, the CDR3 is TGTGCCAGCAGCTCCGGGACAGGCTACGAGCAGTACTTC.

V and J are TRBV7-2 and TRBJ1-2; 8 bases match TRBD1. Germline assignment: CDR1 SGHTA and CDR2 FQGNSA. The V segment lost 5 bases and the J segment 7 bases; nucleotides outside the gene matches: 6. CDR3 length: 13 amino acids. CDR3 region: CASSGQGALGYTF. CDR3 nucleotides: TGTGCCAGCAGCGGCCAGGGGGCGCTTGGCTACACCTTC.

The rearrangement joins TRBV9 to TRBJ2-7; 7 bases agree with TRBD2. Germline trimming cut 4 bases from V and 0 bases from J; bases unmatched to any gene: 10. Germline V gene data show CDR1 as SGDLS and CDR2 as YYNGEE. The CDR3 extends over 16 amino acids. CDR3 loop: CASSPGGYTGSYEQYF. CDR3 nucleotide sequence: TGTGCCAGCAGCCCCGGGGGGTACACGGGCTCCTACGAGCAGTACTTC.

The V gene is TRBV28, the J gene TRBJ2-7; a possible D gene is TRBD1 (6 bases). Trimming took off 6 bases at V and 4 bases at J, with 10 bases between the two ends. Germline loops: CDR1 MDHEN, CDR2 SYDVKM. The CDR3 length is 12 residues. The DNA of the CDR3 is TGTGCCAGCAGCGACACAGGGTACGAGCAGTACTTC. Its protein product is CASSDTGYEQYF.

The V and J genes are TRBV6-5 and TRBJ2-7; maybe TRBD2 (6 bases). The CDR3 runs to 12 residues. Per germline, CDR1 MNHEY and CDR2 SVGAGI. Trimming stripped 6 bases from V and 4 bases from J, with 10 bases between. CDR3 region: CASRGLEYEQYF. The CDR3 DNA reads TGTGCCAGCAGGGGACTGGAGTACGAGCAGTACTTC.

V gene TRBV30 combines with J gene TRBJ2-3, with 11 bases that match TRBD2. The ends lost 2 bases at V and 5 bases at J; junction bases unmatched: 6. Germline V gives CDR1 GTSNPN, CDR2 SVGIG (reference sequence). The CDR3 covers 15 residues. The CDR3 here is CAWSLLAGVGDTQYF. CDR3 bases: TGTGCCTGGAGTTTACTAGCGGGAGTAGGAGATACGCAGTATTTT.

J is TRBJ2-1 and V is TRBV7-9; 7 bases are a match to TRBD2. Trimming removed 5 bases from V and 5 bases from J; junction bases left unmatched: 6. The germline V gene has CDR1 SEHNR and CDR2 FQNEAQ (reference sequence). This CDR3 contains 14 residues. The DNA of the CDR3 is TGTGCCAGCAGCCAGTTAGGGAGGGACAATGAGCAGTTCTTC. Translating gives CASSQLGRDNEQFF.

This chain links TRBV7-6 with TRBJ2-1; 9 nucleotides agree with TRBD2. The V gene end was trimmed by 0 bases and the J gene end by 5 bases; junction bases not matched to a gene: 2. Germline CDR1 reads SGHVS; CDR2 reads FNYEAQ. There are 15 residues in the CDR3. Here the CDR3 DNA reads TGTGCCAGCAGCTTAGCCCCTAGCGGGAACAATGAGCAGTTCTTC. Translated: CASSLAPSGNNEQFF.

The chain couples TRBV28 to TRBJ1-2; D perhaps matches TRBD1 (6 bases). The CDR3 is 18 amino acids. Germline values: CDR1 MDHEN, CDR2 SYDVKM. Between the trimmed V and J ends, which lost 2 bases and 4 bases, there was a span of 23 bases. The DNA for the CDR3 is TGTGCCAGCAGTTTAGGACAGTTTGCAACCCTTCCCACCTATGGCTACACCTTC. Amino acid sequence: CASSLGQFATLPTYGYTF.

The genes are TRBV6-1 and TRBJ2-7, with D uncertain. CDR1 is MNHNS and CDR2 is SASEGT in the germline V gene. The CDR3 spans 12 residues. Deletions cut 6 bases from V and 4 bases from J, with 10 bases between. In DNA, the CDR3 is TGTGCCAGCAGGCCACGGAATTACGAGCAGTACTTC. This codes for CASRPRNYEQYF.

Concerning this clone: The germline gene is not matched at one end of the junction; a read error may be the cause. V and J are TRBV10-3 and TRBJ2-7, with 9 bases aligning to TRBD1. This CDR3 spans 14 amino acids. Germline-derived CDR1 and CDR2 are ENHRY and SYGVKD. Here the CDR3 reads CAISSWDRDYAQYF. The CDR3 DNA reads TGTGCCATCAGCTCCTGGGACAGGGACTACGCGCAGTACTTC.

The V and J genes are TRBV10-1 and TRBJ2-1; 7 bases map to TRBD2. Trimming took 0 bases from V and 4 from J; bases not matched to a gene: 9. This CDR3 contains 17 residues. CDR1 is WNHNN and CDR2 is SYGVQD in the germline V gene (reference sequence). The CDR3 spells CASSESNFGRGYNEQFF. The CDR3 coding sequence is TGCGCCAGCAGTGAGTCCAACTTCGGGCGGGGGTACAATGAGCAGTTCTTC.

This chain links TRBV7-6 with TRBJ2-2; TRBD1 matches at 7 bases. Trimming cost V 1 base and J 0 bases; bases outside gene matches: 5. The CDR3 extends over 17 amino acids. CDR1 and CDR2 from the germline V gene are SGHVS and FNYEAQ. The CDR3 coding sequence is TGTGCCAGCAGCTTAGACCCCGGGACAGCGAACACCGGGGAGCTGTTTTTT. Translated, it gives CASSLDPGTANTGELFF.

The V call is TRBV10-1, the J call TRBJ2-7; D is possibly TRBD2 (5 bases). Germline V gives CDR1 WNHNN, CDR2 SYGVQD (reference sequence). The length of the CDR3 is 11 residues. Deletions cut 8 bases from V and 6 bases from J, with 11 bases between. The CDR3, as DNA: TGCGCCAGCCCCAATCGGGGCGAGCAGTACTTC. Translating it yields CASPNRGEQYF.

The genes are TRBV11-3 and TRBJ1-5, with D unclear. The V gene lost 0 bases and the J gene lost 0 bases, with 6 bases spanning the gap. Germline lookup yields CDR1 SGHNT and CDR2 YENEEA. This CDR3 has 15 amino acids. The CDR3 sequence: CASSLEGYSNQPQHF. Here the CDR3 DNA reads TGTGCCAGCAGCTTAGAAGGATATAGCAATCAGCCCCAGCATTTT. Complete variable domain (other parts from reference TRBV11-3 and TRBJ1-5): EAGVVQSPRYKIIEKKQPVAFWCNPISGHNTLYWYLQNLGQGPELLIRYENEEAVDDSQLPKDRFSAERLKGVDSTLKIQPAELGDSAVYLCASSLEGYSNQPQHFGDGTRLSIL.

The V call is TRBV7-9, the J call TRBJ2-6, with D perhaps given as TRBD1 or TRBD2 (6 bases each). Germline V gives CDR1 SEHNR, CDR2 FQNEAQ (reference sequence). This CDR3 has 17 residues. V was trimmed by 5 bases and J by 2 bases, leaving 16 bases between them. This chain's CDR3 is CASSPTTGGAGANVLTF. CDR3 bases: TGTGCCAGCAGCCCAACGACAGGAGGGGCTGGGGCCAACGTCCTGACTTTC. Looking up the rest from reference TRBV7-9 and TRBJ2-6 gives the full variable domain: DTGVSQNPRHKITKRGQNVTFRCDPISEHNRLYWYRQTLGQGPEFLTYFQNEAQLEKSRLLSDRFSAERPKGSFSTLEIQRTEQGDSAMYLCASSPTTGGAGANVLTFGAGSRLTVL.

The rearrangement joins TRBV25-1 to TRBJ1-1, with D possibly matching TRBD1 (5 bases). Germline lookup yields CDR1 MGHDK and CDR2 SYGVNS. This CDR3 spans 13 amino acids. V was trimmed by 3 bases and J by 8 bases, leaving 13 bases between them. CDR3 coding DNA: TGTGCCAGCAGTGATTTGGGGGTGGTGGAAGCTTTCTTT. It translates to CASSDLGVVEAFF.

The chain has TRBV2 and TRBJ2-7; TRBD2 is a possible D gene (6 bases). This CDR3 is built from 15 residues. Per germline, CDR1 SNHLY and CDR2 FYNNEI. Trimming took 5 bases from V and 0 from J, leaving 14 bases between them. CDR3 in amino acids: CASSLKDYYSYEQYF. The CDR3 nucleotides are TGTGCCAGCAGTTTAAAGGACTACTACTCCTACGAGCAGTACTTC.

The rearrangement joins TRBV11-2 to TRBJ2-5, with D perhaps matching TRBD1 (5 bases). The germline V gene has CDR1 SGHAT and CDR2 FQNNGV. This CDR3 is 16 amino acids long. V dropped 4 bases and J dropped 1 base, with 16 bases sitting between them. The CDR3 reads CASSSGLTGFQETQYF. The CDR3 DNA sequence: TGTGCCAGCAGCTCGGGCCTAACAGGTTTCCAAGAGACCCAGTACTTC.

Here the CDR3 DNA reads TGTGCCAGCTCCTCGGCGGGGGGCTACTATGGCTACACCTTC. It translates to CASSSAGGYYGYTF. The V gene is TRBV6-5, the J gene TRBJ1-2; perhaps TRBD1 as D (6 bases). This CDR3 spans 14 amino acids. The germline gives CDR1 MNHEY, CDR2 SVGAGI. The germline V and J ends were trimmed by 8 bases and 3 bases, with 16 bases remaining between them.

This chain uses TRBV25-1 with TRBJ2-2; D perhaps matches TRBD2 (5 bases). This CDR3 contains 13 residues. CDR1 and CDR2 from the germline V gene are MGHDK and SYGVNS. V was clipped by 6 bases and J by 6 bases, with 11 bases between them. DNA of the CDR3: TGTGCCAGCAGGCCAACTAGGCCCGGGGAGCTGTTTTTT. This sequence encodes CASRPTRPGELFF.